Presented here are 2 T cell receptor beta chains from one specimen sequenced in a study of blood T cell repertoires in COVID-19. The table came from immunoSEQ multiplex PCR; TCRdb's copy has only in-frame clones and leaves some out. Here the sample spans about 330,000 clones, 87% being singletons. Sample: peripheral blood. These receptors were obtained from a man aged 25 to 40 with COVID-19, enrolled during active disease.

The chain joins TRBV7-2 to TRBJ1-5; 8 bases are a match to TRBD1. Germline V gene sequence: CDR1 SGHTA, CDR2 FQGNSA. The length of the CDR3 is 15 residues. V lost 2 bases and J lost 2; bases outside the gene matches: 2. This chain's CDR3 is CASSLQGAGNQPQHF. CDR3 DNA: TGTGCCAGCAGCTTACAGGGGGCGGGCAATCAGCCCCAGCATTTT. Complete variable domain (other parts from reference TRBV7-2 and TRBJ1-5): GAGVSQSPSNKVTEKGKDVELRCDPISGHTALYWYRQSLGQGLEFLIYFQGNSAPDKSGLPSDRFSAERTGGSVSTLTIQRTQQEDSAVYLCASSLQGAGNQPQHFGDGTRLSIL.

The chain is built from TRBV5-1 and TRBJ2-2; TRBD2 matches at 14 bases. The CDR3 contains 16 residues. Germline CDR1 SGHRS, CDR2 YFSETQ. The J segment lost 7 bases and the V segment lost 3 bases, leaving 5 bases of the junction unmatched. The chain's CDR3 is CASSSGLAGAVGELFF. The CDR3 region has the DNA TGCGCCAGCAGCTCGGGACTAGCGGGAGCGGTCGGGGAGCTGTTTTTT.